This is a list of T cell receptor beta chains from one sample in a study of blood T cell repertoires in COVID-19. Data came from immunoSEQ multiplex PCR; TCRdb stores just in-frame clones and leaves some out. Among around 250,000 clones listed, around four fifths were seen once. Sequenced input: peripheral blood. The receptors come from a man aged 25-40 years who had recovered from COVID-19. CDR3s include the opening cysteine and the closing phenylalanine or tryptophan. D genes are given only for firm matches. Clone size is stated in some rows and not others, as once, few, many or a class when expanded.

CDR3aa	CDR3nt	d_gene	abundance	j_gene	v_gene
CASSQVLPGGNLGNQPQHF	TGTGCCAGCAGCCAAGTCCTCCCGGGAGGGAATCTCGGCAATCAGCCCCAGCATTTT	.	.	TRBJ1-5	TRBV3-1/TRBV3-2
CASSLLQGLEGYTF	TGTGCCAGCAGCTTGTTACAGGGGCTGGAGGGCTACACCTTC	TRBD1	.	TRBJ1-2	TRBV5-6
CASITDSLNSNQPQHF	TGTGCCAGTATTACTGACAGCCTAAATAGCAATCAGCCCCAGCATTTT	.	.	TRBJ1-5	TRBV19
CASSLGSRQGQYYGYTF	TGTGCCAGCAGCTTGGGTAGCCGACAGGGACAGTACTATGGCTACACCTTC	TRBD1	.	TRBJ1-2	TRBV5-6
CASRTTGQVSEKLFF	TGTGCCAGCAGGACTACAGGGCAGGTCTCTGAAAAACTGTTTTTT	.	.	TRBJ1-4	TRBV21-1
CASSERTGASAGNTIYF	TGTGCCAGCAGCGAACGCACAGGGGCGTCAGCCGGAAACACCATATATTTT	TRBD1	.	TRBJ1-3	TRBV7-6
CATSGASGTGFGETQYF	TGTGCCACCAGTGGGGCCTCCGGGACAGGGTTCGGGGAGACCCAGTACTTC	TRBD1	.	TRBJ2-5	TRBV24-1
CASRPLPGTQSVDEQFF	TGTGCCAGCCGGCCACTACCCGGGACACAAAGTGTCGATGAGCAGTTCTTC	.	.	TRBJ2-1	TRBV3-1/TRBV3-2
CSVAAEKETQYF	TGCAGCGTTGCGGCGGAAAAAGAGACCCAGTACTTC	.	.	TRBJ2-5	TRBV29-1
CASSMTGSGANVLTF	TGCGCCAGCAGCATGACAGGGTCTGGGGCCAACGTCCTGACTTTC	TRBD1	.	TRBJ2-6	TRBV5-1
CSVATGNNEQFF	TGCAGCGTCGCCACAGGGAACAATGAGCAGTTCTTC	.	.	TRBJ2-1	TRBV29-1
CASSVTNTGELFF	TGTGCCAGCAGTGTTACTAACACCGGGGAGCTGTTTTTT	.	many	TRBJ2-2	TRBV6-4
CASSLGDRSGSPLHF	TGCGCCAGCAGCTTGGGGGACAGGTCAGGATCACCCCTCCACTTT	TRBD1	.	TRBJ1-6	TRBV5-1
CASSWTENSPLHF	TGCGCCAGCTCCTGGACTGAAAATTCACCCCTCCACTTT	.	.	TRBJ1-6	TRBV5-1
CASSEPGQMSSYNSPLHF	TGTGCCTCTTCGGAGCCGGGACAGATGAGCTCCTATAATTCACCCCTCCACTTT	TRBD1	.	TRBJ1-6	TRBV10-3
CASSETSGGSTDTQYF	TGTGCCAGCAGCGAAACTAGCGGGGGCAGCACAGATACGCAGTATTTT	TRBD2	.	TRBJ2-3	TRBV9
CASSPFGQALNQPQHF	TGTGCCAGTAGTCCCTTCGGACAGGCCCTCAATCAGCCCCAGCATTTT	TRBD1	.	TRBJ1-5	TRBV19
CASSPGRGGDYGYTF	TGTGCCAGCTCACCAGGAAGGGGTGGAGACTATGGCTACACCTTC	.	.	TRBJ1-2	TRBV18
CASSHFRGQGDTQYF	TGTGCCAGCAGCCACTTCAGGGGGCAGGGAGATACGCAGTATTTT	TRBD1	.	TRBJ2-3	TRBV14
CASRLGTGNSPLHF	TGTGCCAGCAGGTTAGGAACGGGTAATTCACCCCTCCACTTT	.	.	TRBJ1-6	TRBV6-5
CASSQDPSYVSQETQYF	TGCGCCAGCAGCCAAGACCCTAGTTACGTTTCCCAAGAGACCCAGTACTTC	.	.	TRBJ2-5	TRBV4-1
CASSVRSGQGAEAFF	TGTGCCAGCAGCGTCCGCTCCGGACAGGGCGCTGAAGCTTTCTTT	TRBD1	.	TRBJ1-1	TRBV9
CASNAGGMNTEAFF	TGTGCCAGCAACGCAGGAGGCATGAACACTGAAGCTTTCTTT	.	.	TRBJ1-1	TRBV6-5
CASSPDRGDQPQHF	TGTGCCAGCAGCCCGGACAGGGGCGATCAGCCCCAGCATTTT	TRBD1	few	TRBJ1-5	TRBV6-5
CASSVGVRTEAFF	TGTGCCAGCAGTGTAGGGGTACGCACTGAAGCTTTCTTT	.	.	TRBJ1-1	TRBV2
CASSLRGGALNEQFF	TGTGCCAGCAGCTTGAGGGGGGGGGCCCTCAATGAGCAGTTCTTC	.	.	TRBJ2-1	TRBV5-4
CASSLARGGADTQYF	TGTGCCAGCAGCTTGGCCCGGGGGGGGGCAGATACGCAGTATTTT	TRBD2	once	TRBJ2-3	TRBV7-9
CASSSWGATNEKLFF	TGTGCCAGCAGCTCATGGGGGGCAACTAATGAAAAACTGTTTTTT	.	.	TRBJ1-4	TRBV3-1/TRBV3-2
CASSANPGQGGEQYF	TGTGCCAGCAGTGCAAATCCGGGACAGGGGGGCGAGCAGTACTTC	TRBD1	once	TRBJ2-7	TRBV27
CASRTGGAEAFF	TGTGCCAGCCGAACAGGGGGGGCTGAAGCTTTCTTT	TRBD1	.	TRBJ1-1	TRBV28
CASSLAGTRGEQYF	TGTGCCAGCAGCTTAGCCGGAACCAGAGGCGAGCAGTACTTC	.	.	TRBJ2-7	TRBV11-2
CASSIWGTFTGNTIYF	TGTGCCAGTAGTATCTGGGGCACCTTCACTGGAAACACCATATATTTT	.	.	TRBJ1-3	TRBV19
CASSENQEGNTEAFF	TGTGCCAGCAGTGAAAACCAGGAAGGGAACACTGAAGCTTTCTTT	.	many	TRBJ1-1	TRBV6-1
CATGDRGLAEAFF	TGTGCCACAGGAGACAGGGGGCTTGCTGAAGCTTTCTTT	TRBD1	.	TRBJ1-1	TRBV6-6
CASSPGQGAYQPQHF	TGTGCCAGCTCACCCGGACAGGGGGCCTATCAGCCCCAGCATTTT	TRBD1	.	TRBJ1-5	TRBV18
CASSLDGGALETQYF	TGTGCCAGCAGCTTAGACGGGGGGGCCTTAGAGACCCAGTACTTC	TRBD2	.	TRBJ2-5	TRBV7-2